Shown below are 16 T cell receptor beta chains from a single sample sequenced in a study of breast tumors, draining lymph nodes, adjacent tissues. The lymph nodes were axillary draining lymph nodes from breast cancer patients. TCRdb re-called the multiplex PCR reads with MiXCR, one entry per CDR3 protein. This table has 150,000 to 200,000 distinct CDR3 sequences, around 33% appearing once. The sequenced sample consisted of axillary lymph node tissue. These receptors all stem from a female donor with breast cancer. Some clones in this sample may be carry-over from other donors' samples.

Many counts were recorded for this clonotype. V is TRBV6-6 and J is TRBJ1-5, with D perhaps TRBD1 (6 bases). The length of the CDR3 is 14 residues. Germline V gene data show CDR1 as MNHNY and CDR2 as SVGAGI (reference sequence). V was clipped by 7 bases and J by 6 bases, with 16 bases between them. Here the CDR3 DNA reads TGTGCCAGCAACGTACAGGGCGGTGGTCAGCCCCAGCATTTT. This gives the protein CASNVQGGGQPQHF.

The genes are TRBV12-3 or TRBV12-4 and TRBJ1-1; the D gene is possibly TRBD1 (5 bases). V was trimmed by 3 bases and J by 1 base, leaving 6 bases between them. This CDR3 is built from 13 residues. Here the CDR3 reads CASSFGQNTEAFF. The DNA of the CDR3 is TGTGCCAGCAGTTTCGGACAGAACACTGAAGCTTTCTTT.

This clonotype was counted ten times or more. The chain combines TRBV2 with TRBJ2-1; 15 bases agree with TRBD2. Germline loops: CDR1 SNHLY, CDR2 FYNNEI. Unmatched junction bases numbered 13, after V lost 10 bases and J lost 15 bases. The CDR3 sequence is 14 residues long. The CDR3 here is CAIPSGTSGGLPFF. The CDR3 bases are TGTGCCATCCCGTCGGGGACTAGCGGGGGGCTGCCGTTCTTC. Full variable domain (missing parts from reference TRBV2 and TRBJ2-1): EPEVTQTPSHQVTQMGQEVILRCVPISNHLYFYWYRQILGQKVEFLVSFYNNEISEKSEIFDDQFSVERPDGSNFTLKIRSTKLEDSAMYFCAIPSGTSGGLPFFGPGTRLTVL.

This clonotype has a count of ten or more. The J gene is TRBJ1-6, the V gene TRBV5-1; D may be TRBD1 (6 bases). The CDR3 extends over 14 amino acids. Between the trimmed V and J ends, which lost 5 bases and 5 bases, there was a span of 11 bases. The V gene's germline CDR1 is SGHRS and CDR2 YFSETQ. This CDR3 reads CASRRTEDNSPLHF. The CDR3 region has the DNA TGCGCCAGCAGACGGACAGAGGATAATTCACCCCTCCACTTT.

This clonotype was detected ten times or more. The CDR3 is CSATGAGAYNEQFF. The CDR3 bases are TGCAGTGCTACCGGGGCGGGGGCCTACAATGAGCAGTTCTTC. The V and J genes are TRBV20-1 and TRBJ2-1, with 7 bases lining up with TRBD2. The trim removed 4 bases at V and 2 bases at J, leaving 5 bases unmatched. The CDR3 runs to 14 residues. CDR1 DFQATT and CDR2 SNEGSKA come from the germline V gene (reference sequence).

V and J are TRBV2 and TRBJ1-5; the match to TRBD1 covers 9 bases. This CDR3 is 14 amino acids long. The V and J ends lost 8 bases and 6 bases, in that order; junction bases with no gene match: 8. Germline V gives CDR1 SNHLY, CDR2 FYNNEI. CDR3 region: CASGPGTGSQPQHF. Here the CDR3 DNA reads TGTGCCAGCGGACCCGGGACAGGGAGTCAGCCCCAGCATTTT.

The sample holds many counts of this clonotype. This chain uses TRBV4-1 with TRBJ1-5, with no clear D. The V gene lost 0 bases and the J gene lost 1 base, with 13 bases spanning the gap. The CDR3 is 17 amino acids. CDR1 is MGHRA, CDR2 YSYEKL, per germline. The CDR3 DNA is TGCGCCAGCAGCCAAGAAGGCAGGTCGGTAAGCAATCAGCCCCAGCATTTT. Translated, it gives CASSQEGRSVSNQPQHF.

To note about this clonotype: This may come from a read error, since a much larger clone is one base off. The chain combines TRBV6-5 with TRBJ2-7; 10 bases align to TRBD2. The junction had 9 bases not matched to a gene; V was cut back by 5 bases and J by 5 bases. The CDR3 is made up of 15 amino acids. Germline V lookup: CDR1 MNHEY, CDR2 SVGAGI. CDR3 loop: CASSQRWTSGNEQYF. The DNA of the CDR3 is TGTGCCAGCAGTCAGCGTTGGACTAGCGGAAACGAGCAGTACTTC.

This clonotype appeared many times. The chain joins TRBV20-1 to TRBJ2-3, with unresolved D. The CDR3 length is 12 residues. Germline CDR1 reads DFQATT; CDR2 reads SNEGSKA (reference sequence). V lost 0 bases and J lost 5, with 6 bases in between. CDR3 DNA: TGCAGTGCTAGAGACTGGCGAGATACGCAGTATTTT. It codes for CSARDWRDTQYF.

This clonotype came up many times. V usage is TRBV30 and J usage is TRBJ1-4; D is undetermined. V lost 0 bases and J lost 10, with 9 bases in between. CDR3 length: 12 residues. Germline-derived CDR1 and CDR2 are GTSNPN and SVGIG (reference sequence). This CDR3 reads CAWSVPMGKLFF. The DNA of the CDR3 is TGTGCCTGGAGTGTTCCCATGGGAAAACTGTTTTTT.

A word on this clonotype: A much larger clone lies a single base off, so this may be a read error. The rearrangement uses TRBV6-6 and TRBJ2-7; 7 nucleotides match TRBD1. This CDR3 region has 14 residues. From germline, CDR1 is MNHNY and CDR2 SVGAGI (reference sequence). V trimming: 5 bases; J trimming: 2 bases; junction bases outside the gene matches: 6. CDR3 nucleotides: TGTGCCAGCAGTCTAAGACAGGGACCCTACGAGCAGTACTTC. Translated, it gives CASSLRQGPYEQYF.

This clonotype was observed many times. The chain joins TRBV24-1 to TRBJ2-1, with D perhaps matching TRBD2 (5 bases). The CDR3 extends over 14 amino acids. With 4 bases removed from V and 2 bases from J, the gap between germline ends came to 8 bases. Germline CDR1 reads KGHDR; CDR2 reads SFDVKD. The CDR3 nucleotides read TGTGCCACCAGTGACCCCGGGGCCTACAATGAGCAGTTCTTC. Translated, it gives CATSDPGAYNEQFF.

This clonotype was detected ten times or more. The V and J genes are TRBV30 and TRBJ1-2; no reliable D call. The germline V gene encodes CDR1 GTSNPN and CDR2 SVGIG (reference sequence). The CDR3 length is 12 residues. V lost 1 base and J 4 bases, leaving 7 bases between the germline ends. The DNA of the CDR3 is TGTGCCTGGAGTGGTCAAACCTATGGCTACACCTTC. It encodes CAWSGQTYGYTF.

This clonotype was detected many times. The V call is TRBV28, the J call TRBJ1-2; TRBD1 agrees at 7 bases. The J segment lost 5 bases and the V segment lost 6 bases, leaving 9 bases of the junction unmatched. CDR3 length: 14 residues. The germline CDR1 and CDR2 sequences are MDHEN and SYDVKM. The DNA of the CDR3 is TGTGCCAGCAGACTACCGGGACAGAGATATGGCTACACCTTC. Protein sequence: CASRLPGQRYGYTF.

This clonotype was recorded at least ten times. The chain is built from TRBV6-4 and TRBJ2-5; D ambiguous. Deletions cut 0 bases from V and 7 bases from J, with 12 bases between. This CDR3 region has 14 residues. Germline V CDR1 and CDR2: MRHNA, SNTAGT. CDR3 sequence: CASSDSFRIGTQYF. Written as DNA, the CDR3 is TGTGCCAGCAGTGACTCGTTCAGGATCGGGACCCAGTACTTC.

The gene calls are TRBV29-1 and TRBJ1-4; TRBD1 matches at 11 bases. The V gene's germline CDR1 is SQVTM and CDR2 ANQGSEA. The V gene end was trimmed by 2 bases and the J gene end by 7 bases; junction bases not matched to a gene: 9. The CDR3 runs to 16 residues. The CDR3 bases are TGCAGCGTTGAAAGGGACAGGGGGACTCTTGGTGAAAAACTGTTTTTT. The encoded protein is CSVERDRGTLGEKLFF.